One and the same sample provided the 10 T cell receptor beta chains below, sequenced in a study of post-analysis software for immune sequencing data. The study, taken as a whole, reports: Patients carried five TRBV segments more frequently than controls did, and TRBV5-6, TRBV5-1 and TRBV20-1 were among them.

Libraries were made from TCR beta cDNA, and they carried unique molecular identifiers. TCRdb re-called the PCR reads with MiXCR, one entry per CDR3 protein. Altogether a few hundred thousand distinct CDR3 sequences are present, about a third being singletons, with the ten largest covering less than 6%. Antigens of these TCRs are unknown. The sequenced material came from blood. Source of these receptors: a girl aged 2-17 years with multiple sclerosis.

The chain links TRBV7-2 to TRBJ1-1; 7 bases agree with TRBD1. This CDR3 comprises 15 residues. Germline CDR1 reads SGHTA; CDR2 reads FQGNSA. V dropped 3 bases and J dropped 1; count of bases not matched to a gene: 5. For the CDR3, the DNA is TGTGCCAGCAGCTTCCGACAGGGACAGAACACTGAAGCTTTCTTT. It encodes CASSFRQGQNTEAFF.

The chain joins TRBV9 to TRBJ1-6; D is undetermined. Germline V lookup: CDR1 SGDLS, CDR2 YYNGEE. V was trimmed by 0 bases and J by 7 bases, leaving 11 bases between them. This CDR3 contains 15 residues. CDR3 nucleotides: TGTGCCAGCAGCGTAGATGGGGTGGACAATTCACCCCTCCACTTT. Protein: CASSVDGVDNSPLHF.

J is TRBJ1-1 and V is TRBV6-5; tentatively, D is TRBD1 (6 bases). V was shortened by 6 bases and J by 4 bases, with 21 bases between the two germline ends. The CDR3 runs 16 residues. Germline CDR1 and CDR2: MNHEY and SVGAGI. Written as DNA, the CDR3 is TGTGCCAGCAGCCTTATGCTCAGGGGAGGAAGCACTGAAGCTTTCTTT. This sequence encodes CASSLMLRGGSTEAFF.

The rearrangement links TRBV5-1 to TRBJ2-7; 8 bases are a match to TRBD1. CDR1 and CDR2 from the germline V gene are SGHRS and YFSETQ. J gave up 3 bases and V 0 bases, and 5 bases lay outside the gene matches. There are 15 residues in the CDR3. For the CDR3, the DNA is TGCGCCAGCAGCTTGGCGGGACAGGAACTCTACGAGCAGTACTTC. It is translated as CASSLAGQELYEQYF. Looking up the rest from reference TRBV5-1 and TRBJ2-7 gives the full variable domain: KAGVTQTPRYLIKTRGQQVTLSCSPISGHRSVSWYQQTPGQGLQFLFEYFSETQRNKGNFPGRFSGRQFSNSRSEMNVSTLELGDSALYLCASSLAGQELYEQYFGPGTRLTVT.

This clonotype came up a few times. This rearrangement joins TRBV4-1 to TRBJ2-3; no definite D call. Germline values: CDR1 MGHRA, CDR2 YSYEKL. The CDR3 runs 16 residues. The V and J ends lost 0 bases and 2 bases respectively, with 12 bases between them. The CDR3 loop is CASSQDSRRSTDTQYF. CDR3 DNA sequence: TGCGCCAGCAGCCAAGATAGTCGGCGATCCACAGATACGCAGTATTTT.

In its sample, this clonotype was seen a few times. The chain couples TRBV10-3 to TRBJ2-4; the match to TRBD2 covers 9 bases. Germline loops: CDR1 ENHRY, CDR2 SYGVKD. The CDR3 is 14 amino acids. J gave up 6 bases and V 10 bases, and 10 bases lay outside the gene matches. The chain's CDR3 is CATGQAGGGNIQYF. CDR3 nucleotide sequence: TGTGCCACCGGTCAAGCGGGGGGCGGAAACATTCAGTACTTC.

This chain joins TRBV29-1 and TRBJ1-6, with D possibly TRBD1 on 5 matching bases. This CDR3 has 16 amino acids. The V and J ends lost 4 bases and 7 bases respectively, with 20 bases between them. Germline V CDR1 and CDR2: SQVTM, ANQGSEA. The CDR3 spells CSVGGEGGDVNSPLHF. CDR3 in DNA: TGCAGCGTTGGGGGCGAGGGAGGGGATGTGAATTCACCCCTCCACTTT.

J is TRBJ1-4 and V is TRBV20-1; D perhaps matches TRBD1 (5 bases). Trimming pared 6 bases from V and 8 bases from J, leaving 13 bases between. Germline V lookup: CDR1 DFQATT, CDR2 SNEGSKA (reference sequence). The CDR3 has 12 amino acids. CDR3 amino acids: CSARAFGEKLFF. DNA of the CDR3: TGCAGTGCCAGGGCCTTTGGCGAAAAACTGTTTTTT.

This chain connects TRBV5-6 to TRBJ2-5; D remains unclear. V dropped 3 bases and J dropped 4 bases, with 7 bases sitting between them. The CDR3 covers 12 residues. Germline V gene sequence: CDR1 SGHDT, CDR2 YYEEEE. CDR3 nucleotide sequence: TGTGCCAGCAGCTATAGGGTAGAGACCCAGTACTTC. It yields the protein CASSYRVETQYF. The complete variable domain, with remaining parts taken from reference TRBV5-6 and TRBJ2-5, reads DAGVTQSPTHLIKTRGQQVTLRCSPKSGHDTVSWYQQALGQGPQFIFQYYEEEERQRGNFPDRFSGHQFPNYSSELNVNALLLGDSALYLCASSYRVETQYFGPGTRLLVL.

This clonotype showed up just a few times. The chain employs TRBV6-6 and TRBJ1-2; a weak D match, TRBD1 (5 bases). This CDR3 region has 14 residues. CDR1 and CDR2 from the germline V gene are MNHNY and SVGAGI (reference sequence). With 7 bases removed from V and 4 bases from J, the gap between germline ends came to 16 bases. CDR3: CASTSLGDIYGYTF. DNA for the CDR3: TGTGCCAGCACCTCCCTAGGGGATATCTATGGCTACACCTTC.